One sample yielded the 3 T cell receptor beta chains listed below, sequenced in a study of beta chain features in type 1 diabetes. Of the isolated RNA, all was reverse transcribed, and so the sequenced material was expressed TCRB transcripts. Here immunoSEQ multiplex PCR was the method, and the copy in TCRdb shows in-frame clones only, minus some. The table has hundreds of thousands of clones, over 11% seen once. These receptors are not linked to any known antigen. Study results and limitations: A moderate, significant TCRB CDR3 shortening appeared in type 1 diabetes across four CD4+ subsets.

The sequenced material came from naive CD4+ T cells from blood. The origin of the receptors is a man aged 18-30 years with type 1 diabetes.

This clone was seen a handful of times. This chain connects TRBV2 to TRBJ2-1; the match to TRBD2 covers 11 bases. There are 14 residues in the CDR3. CDR1 is SNHLY and CDR2 is FYNNEI in the germline V gene. V gave up 6 bases and J gave up 5 bases; unmatched junction bases: 3. The CDR3 nucleotides are TGTGCCAGCAGACTAGCGGGAGCAGACAATGAGCAGTTCTTC. Amino acids: CASRLAGADNEQFF.

This clone has more than one count but fewer than ten. The chain joins TRBV7-2 to TRBJ1-2; D unclear. CDR1 is SGHTA and CDR2 is FQGNSA in the germline V gene. This CDR3 contains 15 residues. Trimming removed 1 base at V and 4 bases at J, with 13 bases between. The CDR3 protein is CASSLDVGRSYGYTF. Written as DNA, the CDR3 is TGTGCCAGCAGCTTAGATGTGGGTAGATCCTATGGCTACACCTTC. Looking up the rest from reference TRBV7-2 and TRBJ1-2 gives the full variable domain: GAGVSQSPSNKVTEKGKDVELRCDPISGHTALYWYRQSLGQGLEFLIYFQGNSAPDKSGLPSDRFSAERTGGSVSTLTIQRTQQEDSAVYLCASSLDVGRSYGYTFGSGTRLTVV.

This clone showed up just a few times. The same CDR3 arises from other DNA sequences in this sample as well. The chain links TRBV29-1 to TRBJ2-7; TRBD2 might be the D (6 bases). The V end was cut by 4 bases, the J end by 2 bases, with 6 bases between. There are 11 residues in the CDR3. In germline, CDR1 is SQVTM, CDR2 ANQGSEA. The CDR3: CSVGTTYEQYF. The CDR3 coding sequence is TGCAGCGTTGGGACTACCTACGAGCAGTACTTC.